The source of this TCR beta chain is a study of blood T cell repertoires in COVID-19. Looking at the study overall: Sites across the United States, Italy and Spain contributed samples from acute and convalescent COVID-19. T cells, B-cell-depleted T cells, or PBMCs supplied cDNA or gDNA.

In the original workflow: Cell counts per sample came from amplifying reference gene primers. This table comes from immunoSEQ multiplex PCR, and its TCRdb copy is limited to in-frame clones, with some not included. The V and J calls and clone size come from that table; D and trimming were worked out from the DNA. The sample consists of approximately 320,000 clones, roughly nine tenths of them appearing once. Allocation to cohorts depended on clinical history reported by the participants. The CDR3 covers 16 residues. The V and J ends lost 1 base and 1 base respectively, with 16 bases between them. Looked up from germline, CDR1 is GTSNPN and CDR2 is SVGIG (reference sequence).

The rearrangement uses TRBV30 and TRBJ1-1, with D hard to call. The TCR comes from a man aged 60 to 75 who had recovered from COVID-19. Sample: PBMCs or T cells enriched from blood (not recorded which). The CDR3 sequence: CAWSAHNPVRNTEAFF. The CDR3 nucleotides are TGTGCCTGGAGTGCACACAACCCAGTACGGAACACTGAAGCTTTCTTT.